Sequencing of this T cell receptor beta chain was carried out in a study of shared clonotypes between healthy human individuals. Study-level points and caveats: Sequencing depth was a factor that was expected to affect clonotype sharing among donors.

Assay: immunoSEQ multiplex PCR; the TCRdb copy retains only in-frame clones and omits some. This table holds about 2.3 million clones, 85% to 95% found once. The CDR3 is made up of 12 amino acids. The germline CDR1 and CDR2 sequences are KGHSH and LQKENI. As regards this clone: No antigen is known for it. Compared with germline, one end of the junction differs, possibly owing to a read error.

The sequenced material came from naive CD4+ T cells from PBMCs. The sample's subset: CD45RA+ positively selected. The TCR originated in a man younger than 35 in good health. Some clones in this sample may be carry-over from other donors' samples. This chain joins TRBV18 and TRBJ1-2; 7 bases align to TRBD1. CDR3 region: CASSPRGGSHSF. The CDR3, as DNA: TGTGCCAGCTCACCAAGAGGGGGCAGTCATTCGTTC.